Presented here are 19 T cell receptor beta chains from one specimen sequenced in a study of identical twins. TCRdb reprocessed the 5' RACE reads with MiXCR, giving one entry per CDR3 protein. The sample records 1.5 million to 2 million distinct CDR3 sequences, 25% to 35% being singletons. Sequencing was done on a sample of cord blood. Every receptor here comes from a newborn girl in good health.

This clonotype was detected a few times. The rearrangement uses TRBV6-1 and TRBJ2-7; no definite D call. Germline values: CDR1 MNHNS, CDR2 SASEGT. There are 15 residues in the CDR3. V dropped 10 bases and J dropped 1 base, with 20 bases sitting between them. In DNA form, the CDR3 reads TGTGCCACCTACCTAAGGGCCAGGCAGTCCTACGAGCAGTACTTC. Protein product: CATYLRARQSYEQYF.

This clonotype was seen more than once but under ten times. The rearrangement uses TRBV29-1 and TRBJ2-1; 15 bases match TRBD2. Germline trimming cut 5 bases from V and 15 bases from J; bases unmatched to any gene: 11. The CDR3 runs to 14 residues. Germline CDR1 and CDR2: SQVTM and ANQGSEA. The CDR3 loop reads CSVTKGLAGGIGFF. The DNA of the CDR3 is TGCAGCGTTACAAAGGGACTAGCGGGAGGAATAGGGTTCTTC.

This clonotype was seen only a few times. The V gene is TRBV20-1, the J gene TRBJ2-3, with D uncertain. The CDR3 is 14 residues long. CDR1 is DFQATT, CDR2 SNEGSKA, per germline (reference sequence). Trimming pared 3 bases from V and 0 bases from J, leaving 10 bases between. This CDR3 reads CSASVPLSTDTQYF. CDR3 nucleotides: TGCAGTGCTAGTGTGCCTCTTAGCACAGATACGCAGTATTTT.

The rearrangement uses TRBV19 and TRBJ2-5; TRBD2 agrees at 7 bases. V shed 3 bases, J shed 2 bases, and the junction held 6 bases outside the gene matches. CDR3 length: 15 residues. Germline CDR1 reads LNHDA; CDR2 reads SQIVND (reference sequence). The CDR3 reads CASSMTGLIQETQYF. CDR3 sequence (DNA): TGTGCCAGTAGTATGACGGGACTAATTCAAGAGACCCAGTACTTC.

In DNA, the CDR3 is TGCAGTGCTGGGGGCAGGGGTGATGAGCAGTACTTC. Encoded protein: CSAGGRGDEQYF. This chain connects TRBV20-1 to TRBJ2-7; a weak D match, TRBD1 (6 bases). With 5 bases removed from V and 7 bases from J, the gap between germline ends came to 15 bases. Germline CDR1 and CDR2: DFQATT and SNEGSKA (reference sequence). The CDR3 covers 12 residues.

This chain uses TRBV20-1 with TRBJ1-1; possible D gene TRBD1, 6 bases. Germline V lookup: CDR1 DFQATT, CDR2 SNEGSKA (reference sequence). Trimming pared 1 base from V and 0 bases from J, leaving 6 bases between. The CDR3 consists of 13 residues. CDR3 in amino acids: CSARAGVNTEAFF. The CDR3, as DNA: TGCAGTGCTAGAGCAGGGGTGAACACTGAAGCTTTCTTT.

This clonotype was counted only a few times. J is TRBJ2-3 and V is TRBV18; TRBD1 is a possible D gene (6 bases). Germline CDR1 and CDR2: KGHSH and LQKENI. This CDR3 spans 15 amino acids. Trimming shortened V by 1 base and J by 4 bases, and 12 bases separated the two germline ends. The CDR3 loop reads CASSPQLGAADTQYF. CDR3 bases: TGTGCCAGCTCACCACAACTGGGGGCGGCAGATACGCAGTATTTT.

This chain joins TRBV14 and TRBJ1-1; a possible D gene is TRBD1 (6 bases). The CDR3 sequence is 18 residues long. The V gene lost 1 base and the J gene lost 1 base, with 19 bases spanning the gap. The germline gives CDR1 SGHDN, CDR2 FVKESK. In DNA form, the CDR3 reads TGTGCCAGCAGCCAAGGTTGGGGGCGCCTTAGGGGGAACACTGAAGCTTTCTTT. Encoded protein: CASSQGWGRLRGNTEAFF.

This clonotype was seen a few times. The chain's CDR3 is CASSPYTQQGLALSEQYF. The CDR3 DNA sequence: TGTGCCAGCAGTCCGTACACCCAACAGGGACTAGCGCTGAGCGAGCAGTACTTC. The chain joins TRBV28 to TRBJ2-5, with 10 bases lining up with TRBD2. The end of the DNA is better explained by TRBJ2-7, so the J call may be wrong. CDR1 and CDR2 (germline): MDHEN, SYDVKM. CDR3 length equals 18 residues.

On this clonotype itself: Sequence at one end of the junction differs from germline and may be a read error. V usage is TRBV4-2 and J usage is TRBJ2-3; D is uncertain. From germline, CDR1 is LGHNA and CDR2 YNFKEQ. This CDR3 region has 14 residues. The CDR3 here is CASSQDSLADTRYF. The CDR3 DNA is TGTGCCAGCAGCCAAGATTCTCTGGCAGATACGCGGTATTTT.

This clonotype has more than one count but fewer than ten. The chain joins TRBV4-1 to TRBJ1-5; maybe TRBD1 (5 bases). V lost 4 bases and J lost 0, with 13 bases in between. The CDR3 is 16 residues long. Germline assignment: CDR1 MGHRA and CDR2 YSYEKL. As DNA, the CDR3 is TGCGCCAGCAGCCTTGCAGCGCAGGGTAGCAATCAGCCCCAGCATTTT. It translates to CASSLAAQGSNQPQHF.

This chain joins TRBV29-1 and TRBJ2-5, with a possible D match to TRBD1 (5 bases). Between the trimmed V and J ends, which lost 1 base and 5 bases, there was a span of 11 bases. Germline V gives CDR1 SQVTM, CDR2 ANQGSEA. The CDR3 has 13 amino acids. CDR3 loop: CSVEGGSLETQYF. The CDR3, as DNA: TGCAGCGTTGAAGGGGGCAGTTTGGAGACCCAGTACTTC.

This clonotype showed up just a few times. The chain uses TRBV7-9 and TRBJ2-1; 10 bases map to TRBD2. This CDR3 spans 17 amino acids. Germline values: CDR1 SEHNR, CDR2 FQNEAQ (reference sequence). Trimming took 5 bases from V and 2 from J; bases not matched to a gene: 9. The DNA of the CDR3 is TGTGCCAGCAGCCACGCCCCTGGGACTAGCGCCTACAATGAGCAGTTCTTC. It is translated as CASSHAPGTSAYNEQFF.

This clonotype was detected only a few times. This chain joins TRBV27 and TRBJ1-2; no clear D. V lost 2 bases, J lost 4 bases, and 8 bases lay in between. This CDR3 spans 13 amino acids. CDR1 and CDR2 (germline): MNHEY, SMNVEV (reference sequence). CDR3: CASSLTPLYGYTF. The CDR3 DNA reads TGTGCCAGCAGTTTAACACCCCTCTATGGCTACACCTTC.

This clonotype was counted between two and nine times. Given a much more abundant clone one base away, this may be a read error. The genes are TRBV6-5 and TRBJ2-7, with D possibly being TRBD1 (6 bases). CDR1 and CDR2 from the germline V gene are MNHEY and SVGAGI. The CDR3 is 14 residues long. CDR3 sequence reads: CASSYSGHSYQQYF. As DNA, the CDR3 is TGTGCCAGCAGTTACTCGGGACACTCCTACCAGCAGTACTTC.

The chain is built from TRBV27 and TRBJ2-5, with D hard to call. The CDR3 runs to 13 residues. Germline values: CDR1 MNHEY, CDR2 SMNVEV (reference sequence). With 6 bases removed from V and 4 bases from J, the gap between germline ends came to 12 bases. The CDR3 is CASSLRARETQYF. In DNA, the CDR3 is TGTGCCAGCAGCTTAAGGGCCCGAGAGACCCAGTACTTC.

The chain couples TRBV20-1 to TRBJ2-7, with 9 bases lining up with TRBD2. The CDR3 is made up of 14 amino acids. CDR1 is DFQATT and CDR2 is SNEGSKA in the germline V gene (reference sequence). Trimming cost V 1 base and J 7 bases; bases outside gene matches: 8. The DNA for the CDR3 is TGCAGTGCTAGAGTGGCTAGCGGGGTCAATGAGCAGTACTTC. Protein product: CSARVASGVNEQYF.

The CDR3 is CSAPSRTGELFF. The CDR3 DNA sequence: TGCAGTGCGCCGTCTCGTACCGGGGAGCTGTTTTTT. The gene calls are TRBV20-1 and TRBJ2-2; D is unresolved. This CDR3 region has 12 residues. Trimming cost V 6 bases and J 5 bases, with 10 bases left between them. Germline assignment: CDR1 DFQATT and CDR2 SNEGSKA (reference sequence).

The rearrangement links TRBV7-2 to TRBJ2-3, with 11 bases fitting TRBD2. CDR3 length: 18 residues. The junction had 12 bases not matched to a gene; V was cut back by 1 base and J by 6 bases. CDR1 SGHTA and CDR2 FQGNSA come from the germline V gene. This CDR3 reads CASSLVFGLAGGADTQYF. CDR3 bases: TGTGCCAGCAGCTTAGTCTTTGGGCTAGCGGGAGGCGCGGATACGCAGTATTTT.